This T cell receptor beta chain was found in a study of CD4 and CD8 cells across lung adenocarcinoma regions. CDR1 is WSHSY, CDR2 SAAADI, per germline. The CDR3 has 14 amino acids. By share, this clonotype ranks as medium-sized. TCRdb redid the calling of the PCR reads with MiXCR, one entry per CDR3 protein. The data show around 6,800 distinct CDR3 sequences, with under 70% seen just once and roughly two fifths held by the top ten. Donors had localized lung adenocarcinoma, a non-small cell lung cancer. V is TRBV10-2 and J is TRBJ2-1, with 7 bases fitting TRBD2. The DNA end lines up better with TRBJ2-7; the J call may be wrong. This TCR was recovered from a male donor with lung adenocarcinoma. The CD4 and CD8 labels of this study may be unreliable. Sequences were obtained from CD8+ T cells from the center of a lung tumor. The DNA of the CDR3 is TGCGCCACCATCTCTGCGGGAGCGTTCTCCGAGCAGTACTTC. The encoded protein is CATISAGAFSEQYF.